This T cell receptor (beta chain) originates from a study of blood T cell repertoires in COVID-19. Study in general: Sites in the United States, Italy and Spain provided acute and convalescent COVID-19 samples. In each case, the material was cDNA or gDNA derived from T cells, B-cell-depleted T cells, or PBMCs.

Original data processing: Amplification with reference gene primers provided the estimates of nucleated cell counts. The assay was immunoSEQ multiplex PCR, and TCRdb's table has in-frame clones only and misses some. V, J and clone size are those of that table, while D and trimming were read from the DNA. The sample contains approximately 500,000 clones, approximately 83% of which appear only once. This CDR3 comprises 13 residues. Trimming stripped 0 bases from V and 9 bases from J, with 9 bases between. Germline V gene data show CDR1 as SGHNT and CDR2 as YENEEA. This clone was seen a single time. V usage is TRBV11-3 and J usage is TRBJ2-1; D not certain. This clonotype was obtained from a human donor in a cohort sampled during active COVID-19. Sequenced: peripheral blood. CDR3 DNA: TGTGCCAGCAGCTTAGATCAGGTATCTGAGCAGTTCTTC. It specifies CASSLDQVSEQFF. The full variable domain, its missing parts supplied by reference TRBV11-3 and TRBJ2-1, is EAGVVQSPRYKIIEKKQPVAFWCNPISGHNTLYWYLQNLGQGPELLIRYENEEAVDDSQLPKDRFSAERLKGVDSTLKIQPAELGDSAVYLCASSLDQVSEQFFGPGTRLTVL.